The 5 T cell receptor beta chains below were found in one sample sequenced in a study of blood T cell repertoires in COVID-19. The data were produced by immunoSEQ multiplex PCR, yet TCRdb's version contains in-frame clones alone and is incomplete. Of a few hundred thousand clones in the sample, more than 80% were seen once. Material for sequencing was peripheral blood. The receptors come from a man aged 40-49 years with acute or convalescent COVID-19.

V and J are TRBV3-1 (or the pseudogene TRBV3-2) and TRBJ1-1, with TRBD1 as a possible D gene (5 bases). Trimming left V 4 bases short and J 4 bases short, with 19 bases between. CDR3 length: 16 amino acids. Germline loops: CDR1 LGHDT, CDR2 YNNKEL (reference sequence). The CDR3 DNA reads as TGTGCCAGCAGCCCAAGAGGGGAGGCGGGGGTCACTGAAGCTTTCTTT. This sequence encodes CASSPRGEAGVTEAFF.

This clone has just one count. The rearrangement uses TRBV28 and TRBJ1-6; D gene uncertain. Germline-derived CDR1 and CDR2 are MDHEN and SYDVKM. Deletions cut 2 bases from V and 7 bases from J, with 9 bases between. CDR3 length equals 14 residues. The DNA for the CDR3 is TGTGCCAGCAGTTTAGCTGGAGTAAATTCACCCCTCCACTTT. Translation gives CASSLAGVNSPLHF.

This clone was detected once. The J gene is TRBJ2-5, the V gene TRBV28, with unresolved D. This CDR3 contains 14 residues. The V end was cut by 0 bases, the J end by 2 bases, with 7 bases between. Germline loops: CDR1 MDHEN, CDR2 SYDVKM. The CDR3 DNA sequence: TGTGCCAGCAGTTTATGGTCGGTGCAAGAGACCCAGTACTTC. Residues: CASSLWSVQETQYF.

The chain carries TRBV28 and TRBJ2-5; the match to TRBD2 covers 9 bases. Per the germline V gene, CDR1 is MDHEN and CDR2 is SYDVKM. V lost 2 bases to trimming and J lost 3 bases; unmatched junction nucleotides: 4. CDR3 length: 15 amino acids. The CDR3 is CASSLISGREETQYF. As DNA, the CDR3 is TGTGCCAGCAGTTTAATTAGCGGGAGAGAAGAGACCCAGTACTTC.

The gene calls are TRBV13 and TRBJ2-1; no definite D call. The germline V and J ends were trimmed by 5 bases and 2 bases, with 13 bases remaining between them. The CDR3 is 15 amino acids. CDR1 and CDR2 from the germline V gene are PRHDT and FYEKMQ (reference sequence). The CDR3 loop reads CASSQRWAPYNEQFF. CDR3 in DNA: TGTGCCAGCAGCCAAAGGTGGGCCCCCTACAATGAGCAGTTCTTC.